This entry lists 20 T cell receptor beta chains sequenced from one sample in a study of cytomegalovirus exposure and HLA in healthy donors. A multiplex PCR was run with 60 Vbeta primers and 13 Jbeta primers. Repertoires were generated with immunoSEQ multiplex PCR, while TCRdb's copy carries only in-frame clones and drops some. The profile shows 150,000 to 200,000 clones, approximately 85% of them singletons. Specimen: PBMCs. The source is a woman between 45 and 65 years old in good health and CMV-seronegative.

The chain joins TRBV19 to TRBJ2-2; D is undetermined. CDR1 and CDR2 (germline): LNHDA, SQIVND (reference sequence). V was trimmed by 7 bases and J by 5 bases, leaving 17 bases between them. The CDR3 runs 15 residues. CDR3 in DNA: TGTGCCAGTACCGGCCTGGAGATTGGTACCGGGGAGCTGTTTTTT. Translated: CASTGLEIGTGELFF.

This chain's CDR3 is CASTGVKRGKLFF. In DNA form, the CDR3 reads TGTGCCAGCACGGGGGTGAAACGGGGAAAACTGTTTTTT. This rearrangement joins TRBV28 to TRBJ1-4; maybe TRBD1 (5 bases). The CDR3 runs to 13 residues. The germline CDR1 and CDR2 sequences are MDHEN and SYDVKM. V lost 7 bases, J lost 10 bases, and 16 bases lay in between.

The chain is built from TRBV7-2 and TRBJ1-2, with no clear D. With 0 bases removed from V and 6 bases from J, the gap between germline ends came to 11 bases. In germline, CDR1 is SGHTA, CDR2 FQGNSA. This CDR3 is 14 amino acids long. The CDR3 DNA reads as TGTGCCAGCAGCTTAGCAGCGGGGAAGGATGGCTACACCTTC. It translates to CASSLAAGKDGYTF.

This chain's CDR3 is CASSPGVSEQYF. The CDR3, as DNA: TGTGCCAGCAGCCCAGGGGTTTCCGAGCAGTACTTC. The gene calls are TRBV14 and TRBJ2-7; D might be TRBD1 (6 bases). This CDR3 comprises 12 residues. V lost 4 bases and J lost 6, with 10 bases in between. CDR1 and CDR2 from the germline V gene are SGHDN and FVKESK. The full variable domain, in which reference TRBV14 and TRBJ2-7 provide the parts outside the CDR3, is EAGVTQFPSHSVIEKGQTVTLRCDPISGHDNLYWYRRVMGKEIKFLLHFVKESKQDESGMPNNRFLAERTGGTYSTLKVQPAELEDSGVYFCASSPGVSEQYFGPGTRLTVT.

The gene calls are TRBV5-4 and TRBJ1-1; D perhaps matches TRBD1 (6 bases). The V and J ends lost 4 bases and 4 bases respectively, with 14 bases between them. Germline lookup yields CDR1 SGHNT and CDR2 YYREEE (reference sequence). This CDR3 region has 14 residues. The CDR3 region is CASSPSGGRTEAFF. CDR3 bases: TGTGCCAGCAGCCCGTCGGGGGGGCGCACTGAAGCTTTCTTT. The variable domain in full, with the rest retrieved from reference TRBV5-4 and TRBJ1-1, is ETGVTQSPTHLIKTRGQQVTLRCSSQSGHNTVSWYQQALGQGPQFIFQYYREEENGRGNFPPRFSGLQFPNYSSELNVNALELDDSALYLCASSPSGGRTEAFFGQGTRLTVV.

The V call is TRBV30, the J call TRBJ1-2; TRBD1 aligns across 7 bases. The CDR3 has 14 residues. Germline trimming cut 4 bases from V and 4 bases from J; bases unmatched to any gene: 9. The germline gives CDR1 GTSNPN, CDR2 SVGIG (reference sequence). The CDR3 reads CAWTQTGTVYGYTF. CDR3 nucleotides: TGTGCCTGGACCCAAACCGGGACAGTCTATGGCTACACCTTC.

The chain carries TRBV27 and TRBJ1-5, with D tentatively TRBD1 (5 bases). The CDR3 loop spans 13 amino acids. The germline gives CDR1 MNHEY, CDR2 SMNVEV (reference sequence). The V gene lost 2 bases and the J gene lost 4 bases, with 6 bases spanning the gap. The chain's CDR3 is CASSLAGNQPQHF. The CDR3 coding sequence is TGTGCCAGCAGTTTAGCAGGGAATCAGCCCCAGCATTTT.

V is TRBV6-4 and J is TRBJ1-5; no clear D. The CDR3 loop spans 17 amino acids. The V gene lost 0 bases and the J gene lost 5 bases, with 17 bases spanning the gap. Germline loops: CDR1 MRHNA, CDR2 SNTAGT. CDR3 in amino acids: CASSDSGYPTIDQPQHF. The DNA of the CDR3 is TGTGCCAGCAGTGACTCCGGGTACCCCACAATCGATCAGCCCCAGCATTTT.

This clone came up once. V usage is TRBV7-8 and J usage is TRBJ1-4; 9 bases are a match to TRBD1. The CDR3 totals 14 residues. Germline V gene data show CDR1 as SGHVS and CDR2 as FQNEAQ. V lost 3 bases, J lost 7 bases, and 3 bases stayed unmatched. CDR3 in DNA: TGTGCCAGCAGCTTCGGGACAGGGATTGAAAAACTGTTTTTT. Residues: CASSFGTGIEKLFF.

The CDR3 nucleotides read TGTGCCAGCAGTTCCACTAGTGGCGGCTACTATGGCTACACCTTC. Amino acid sequence: CASSSTSGGYYGYTF. The rearrangement joins TRBV27 to TRBJ1-2; D is unresolved. The V gene lost 4 bases and the J gene lost 3 bases, with 15 bases spanning the gap. The germline V gene encodes CDR1 MNHEY and CDR2 SMNVEV (reference sequence). This CDR3 spans 15 amino acids.

The V call is TRBV6-1, the J call TRBJ1-2, with D possibly TRBD1 on 5 matching bases. The CDR3 extends over 13 amino acids. The germline V gene encodes CDR1 MNHNS and CDR2 SASEGT. V shed 5 bases and J shed 4 bases, with 11 bases lying between them. The CDR3 reads CASSLGARYGYTF. In DNA, the CDR3 is TGTGCCAGCAGTCTAGGGGCCCGCTATGGCTACACCTTC.

The V gene is TRBV7-6, the J gene TRBJ2-7; possible D gene TRBD1, 6 bases. CDR1 is SGHVS and CDR2 is FNYEAQ in the germline V gene. The CDR3 covers 15 residues. Trimming shortened V by 2 bases and J by 3 bases, and 14 bases separated the two germline ends. CDR3 DNA: TGTGCCAGCAGCTTATTCCCAGGGGAACACTACGAGCAGTACTTC. This codes for CASSLFPGEHYEQYF.

This clone was seen only once. V gene TRBV5-1 combines with J gene TRBJ2-7; 13 nucleotides line up with TRBD2. The CDR3 contains 16 residues. The trim removed 6 bases at V and 3 bases at J, leaving 9 bases unmatched. In germline, CDR1 is SGHRS, CDR2 YFSETQ. The CDR3 spells CASTQTSGRPNYEQYF. CDR3 in DNA: TGCGCCAGCACCCAGACTAGCGGGAGGCCAAACTACGAGCAGTACTTC.

This CDR3 is CASSEPRGPYEQYF. The CDR3 region has the DNA TGTGCCAGCAGTGAACCCAGGGGGCCCTACGAGCAGTACTTC. The rearrangement joins TRBV2 to TRBJ2-5; 8 bases line up with TRBD1. The DNA end is a closer match to TRBJ2-7, so the J assignment may be wrong. Germline V gene lookup returns CDR1 SNHLY and CDR2 FYNNEI. The CDR3 is 14 amino acids.

The chain combines TRBV25-1 with TRBJ2-7; TRBD1 might be the D (5 bases). The V gene lost 4 bases and the J gene lost 3 bases, with 7 bases spanning the gap. The CDR3 is 12 amino acids. Germline CDR1 reads MGHDK; CDR2 reads SYGVNS. The DNA for the CDR3 is TGTGCCAGCAGTGGAAGGGGCTACGAGCAGTACTTC. Translated, it gives CASSGRGYEQYF.

This chain uses TRBV7-2 with TRBJ2-5, with D tentatively TRBD2 (6 bases). The V end lost 1 base, the J end lost 2 bases, and 11 bases lay between the germline ends. Germline V lookup: CDR1 SGHTA, CDR2 FQGNSA. The CDR3 extends over 15 amino acids. CDR3 region: CASSLGGVIQETQYF. The CDR3 region has the DNA TGTGCCAGCAGCTTAGGGGGGGTCATACAAGAGACCCAGTACTTC.

The J gene is TRBJ1-5, the V gene TRBV5-1; no reliable D call. This CDR3 spans 13 amino acids. V was shortened by 2 bases and J by 7 bases, with 10 bases between the two germline ends. Germline V CDR1 and CDR2: SGHRS, YFSETQ. For the CDR3, the DNA is TGCGCCAGCAGCTTTGGATCAGGCCAGCCCCAGCATTTT. Translated, it gives CASSFGSGQPQHF.

CDR3 sequence (DNA): TGTGCCAGCAGTTTATCCGCGAGACACACTAGCAATCAGCCCCAGCATTTT. This gives the protein CASSLSARHTSNQPQHF. The chain links TRBV27 to TRBJ1-5, with D unresolved. V was trimmed by 0 bases and J by 0 bases, leaving 12 bases between them. The CDR3 runs 17 residues. The germline gives CDR1 MNHEY, CDR2 SMNVEV (reference sequence).

The V call is TRBV5-1, the J call TRBJ2-5; possible D gene TRBD2, 6 bases. The end of the DNA aligns better with TRBJ2-7, so the J call may be wrong. This CDR3 region has 14 residues. Germline assignment: CDR1 SGHRS and CDR2 YFSETQ. The CDR3 DNA is TGCGCCAGCAGCTTGTGGGTCCAGGGAGGCGAGCAGTACTTC. Translating it yields CASSLWVQGGEQYF.

This clone was detected a few times. The chain recombines TRBV7-9 with TRBJ1-2; possibly TRBD1 for D (5 bases). CDR3 size: 15 residues. Germline CDR1 is SEHNR and CDR2 is FQNEAQ (reference sequence). Trimming stripped 1 base from V and 6 bases from J, with 15 bases between. The CDR3 sequence: CASSLEGAVGDGYTF. CDR3 DNA: TGTGCCAGCAGCTTAGAAGGGGCCGTTGGGGATGGCTACACCTTC.